This passage covers 13 T cell receptor beta chains from one sample sequenced in a study of T cells in tuberculosis. Profiling relied on immunoSEQ multiplex PCR, and the TCRdb table lists in-frame clones only, not all of them. The sample gives tens of thousands of clones, 91% of which show up once; approximately 2.4% is in the top ten. The time point: new active TB diagnosis, blood taken before or within 7 days of starting treatment. Sample: PBMCs, taken at tuberculosis diagnosis. Receptors originate from an adult with tuberculosis.

The V and J genes are TRBV10-3 and TRBJ2-3, with a tentative D call TRBD2 (5 bases). The germline V and J ends were trimmed by 8 bases and 2 bases, with 11 bases remaining between them. Looked up from germline, CDR1 is ENHRY and CDR2 is SYGVKD. This CDR3 has 13 residues. The CDR3 coding sequence is TGTGCCATCGGAGCGGAGAACACAGATACGCAGTATTTT. This sequence encodes CAIGAENTDTQYF.

J is TRBJ1-4 and V is TRBV5-4; TRBD1 agrees at 7 bases. Germline lookup yields CDR1 SGHNT and CDR2 YYREEE (reference sequence). The CDR3 extends over 16 amino acids. After removal of 4 bases from V and 0 bases from J, the junction contained 6 bases not matched to a gene. CDR3 coding DNA: TGTGCCAGCAGCCACGGACAGGCCTCAACTAATGAAAAACTGTTTTTT. As protein: CASSHGQASTNEKLFF.

The table lists this clone with a count of one. The chain uses TRBV6-1 and TRBJ1-3, with TRBD1 as a possible D gene (5 bases). The CDR3 loop spans 15 amino acids. Between the trimmed V and J ends, which lost 4 bases and 4 bases, there was a span of 14 bases. The V gene's germline CDR1 is MNHNS and CDR2 SASEGT. CDR3 residues: CASSAGGGSGNTIYF. CDR3 nucleotides: TGTGCCAGCAGTGCCGGGGGGGGGTCAGGAAACACCATATATTTT.

This chain joins TRBV6-6 and TRBJ2-4, with TRBD1 matching 8 bases. In germline, CDR1 is MNHNY, CDR2 SVGAGI (reference sequence). V lost 2 bases and J lost 15; bases outside the gene matches: 12. The CDR3 has 14 residues. As DNA, the CDR3 is TGTGCCAGCAGTTACCCCATCGAACGACAGGGGCTGTACTTC. This sequence encodes CASSYPIERQGLYF.

The chain employs TRBV29-1 and TRBJ2-3; 11 bases map to TRBD1. V gave up 6 bases and J gave up 5 bases; unmatched junction bases: 13. Looked up from germline, CDR1 is SQVTM and CDR2 is ANQGSEA. The CDR3 contains 16 residues. Here the CDR3 reads CSVRGLDRGQGDTQYF. Written as DNA, the CDR3 is TGCAGCGTCCGGGGCCTGGACAGGGGGCAGGGAGATACGCAGTATTTT.

V is TRBV5-1 and J is TRBJ1-5; TRBD1 is a possible D gene (5 bases). Germline V gene lookup returns CDR1 SGHRS and CDR2 YFSETQ. Trimming shortened V by 1 base and J by 4 bases, and 6 bases separated the two germline ends. The CDR3 length is 13 residues. CDR3 loop: CASSLTGNQPQHF. In DNA form, the CDR3 reads TGCGCCAGCAGCTTGACAGGAAATCAGCCCCAGCATTTT.

The chain couples TRBV5-5 to TRBJ1-2; possible D gene TRBD1, 6 bases. V lost 3 bases and J lost 1, with 13 bases in between. The CDR3 extends over 15 amino acids. Germline CDR1 is SGHKS and CDR2 is YYEKEE (reference sequence). DNA for the CDR3: TGTGCCAGCAGCTCCCGGACAGAAATTAACTATGGCTACACCTTC. Translation: CASSSRTEINYGYTF.

This rearrangement joins TRBV6-1 to TRBJ2-7; 8 bases agree with TRBD2. V was pared by 1 base and J by 2 bases, with 4 bases of the junction left unmatched. The CDR3 is 15 amino acids. Germline CDR1 MNHNS, CDR2 SASEGT. CDR3 coding DNA: TGTGCCAGCAGTGAAGAGGGACTAGGGGCCTACGAGCAGTACTTC. Translating gives CASSEEGLGAYEQYF.

This chain links TRBV4-1 with TRBJ2-3, with 10 bases that match TRBD2. The CDR3 length is 15 residues. The germline gives CDR1 MGHRA, CDR2 YSYEKL. The trim removed 2 bases at V and 1 base at J, leaving 0 bases unmatched. In nucleotides, the CDR3 is TGCGCCAGCAGCCAAACTAGCGGGGGCACAGATACGCAGTATTTT. Translation: CASSQTSGGTDTQYF.

The chain employs TRBV29-1 and TRBJ1-1; D might be TRBD1 (5 bases). Between the trimmed V and J ends, which lost 3 bases and 6 bases, there was a span of 8 bases. Germline V gives CDR1 SQVTM, CDR2 ANQGSEA. CDR3 length: 11 residues. The CDR3: CSVDRASEAFF. CDR3 in DNA: TGCAGCGTTGACAGGGCGTCTGAAGCTTTCTTT.

The rearrangement joins TRBV5-1 to TRBJ1-2, with D perhaps TRBD1 (5 bases). Between the trimmed V and J ends, which lost 4 bases and 4 bases, there was a span of 17 bases. Germline CDR1 SGHRS, CDR2 YFSETQ. There are 15 residues in the CDR3. The CDR3 DNA reads as TGCGCCAGCAGCGCGGACGGACAACCAACCTATGGCTACACCTTC. It translates to CASSADGQPTYGYTF.

This sequence joins TRBV4-2 and TRBJ1-1; 10 bases agree with TRBD1. The CDR3 extends over 17 amino acids. The V gene end was trimmed by 4 bases and the J gene end by 0 bases; junction bases not matched to a gene: 8. The germline CDR1 and CDR2 sequences are LGHNA and YNFKEQ. This chain's CDR3 is CASSPGQGGLMNTEAFF. CDR3 DNA sequence: TGTGCCAGCAGCCCCGGACAGGGGGGACTCATGAACACTGAAGCTTTCTTT.

This chain links TRBV2 with TRBJ2-3; TRBD1 is a possible D gene (7 bases). The CDR3 contains 14 residues. The V end lost 11 bases, the J end lost 2 bases, and 17 bases lay between the germline ends. Germline CDR1 and CDR2: SNHLY and FYNNEI. The CDR3 loop reads CASGAGGFTDTQYF. In DNA form, the CDR3 reads TGTGCCTCGGGGGCAGGGGGGTTCACAGATACGCAGTATTTT.